This T cell receptor beta chain emerged from a study of cytomegalovirus exposure and HLA in healthy donors. Points on this clone: Its antigen is as yet unknown.

Notes on the study in general: Reports indicated that the classifier achieved high specificity and sensitivity in diagnosing cytomegalovirus status.

Germline V gives CDR1 MDHEN, CDR2 SYDVKM. The CDR3 contains 13 residues. The V segment lost 4 bases and the J segment 9 bases; nucleotides outside the gene matches: 7. The PCR ran on 60 Vbeta and 13 Jbeta primers. Libraries were prepared by immunoSEQ multiplex PCR; TCRdb keeps only in-frame clonotypes and omits some of them. Recorded here are about 130,000 clones; the top ten clones represent around 1.6%. The V call is TRBV28, the J call TRBJ1-2; 8 bases match TRBD1. This clonotype was obtained from a man between 18 and 35 years old in good health and CMV-seronegative. The sequenced material came from PBMCs. The CDR3, as DNA: TGTGCCAGCAGTTCCGGACAGGGAGGTCGCTACACCTTC. This sequence encodes CASSSGQGGRYTF.